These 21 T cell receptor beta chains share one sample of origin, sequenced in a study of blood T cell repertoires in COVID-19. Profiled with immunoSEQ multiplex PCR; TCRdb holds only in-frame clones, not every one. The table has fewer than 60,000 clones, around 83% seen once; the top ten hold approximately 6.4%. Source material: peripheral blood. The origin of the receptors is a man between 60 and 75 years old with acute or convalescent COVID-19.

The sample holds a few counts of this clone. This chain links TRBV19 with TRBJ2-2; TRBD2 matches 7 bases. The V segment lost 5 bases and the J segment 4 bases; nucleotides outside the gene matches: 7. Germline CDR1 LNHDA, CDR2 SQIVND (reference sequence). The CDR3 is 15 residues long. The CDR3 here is CASSPAGVGTGELFF. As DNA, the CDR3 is TGTGCCAGTAGTCCTGCGGGAGTGGGCACCGGGGAGCTGTTTTTT.

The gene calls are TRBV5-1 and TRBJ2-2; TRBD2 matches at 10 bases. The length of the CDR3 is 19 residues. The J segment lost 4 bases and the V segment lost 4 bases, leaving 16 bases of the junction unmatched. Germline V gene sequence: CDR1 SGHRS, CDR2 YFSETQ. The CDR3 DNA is TGCGCCAGCAGCCCGTCCCTCAGCGGGAGGGCCCCCGTCACCGGGGAGCTGTTTTTT. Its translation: CASSPSLSGRAPVTGELFF.

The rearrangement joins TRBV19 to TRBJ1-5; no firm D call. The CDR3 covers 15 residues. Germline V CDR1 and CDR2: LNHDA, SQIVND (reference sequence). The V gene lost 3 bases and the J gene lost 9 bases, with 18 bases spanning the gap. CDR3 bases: TGTGCCAGTAGTATCCCGGGAACTGGGATTGGGCCCCAGCATTTT. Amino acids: CASSIPGTGIGPQHF.

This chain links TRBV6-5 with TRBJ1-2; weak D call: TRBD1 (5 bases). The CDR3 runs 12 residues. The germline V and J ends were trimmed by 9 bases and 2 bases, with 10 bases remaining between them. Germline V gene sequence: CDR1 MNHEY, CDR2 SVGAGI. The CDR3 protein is CASKEGNYGYTF. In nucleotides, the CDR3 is TGTGCCAGTAAGGAGGGGAACTATGGCTACACCTTC.

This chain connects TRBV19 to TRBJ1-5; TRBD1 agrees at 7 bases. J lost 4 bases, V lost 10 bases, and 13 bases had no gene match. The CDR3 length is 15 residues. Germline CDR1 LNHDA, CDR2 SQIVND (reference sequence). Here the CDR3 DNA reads TGTGCCACCTCGACCGGAGGGGGCTTTAATCAGCCCCAGCATTTT. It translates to CATSTGGGFNQPQHF.

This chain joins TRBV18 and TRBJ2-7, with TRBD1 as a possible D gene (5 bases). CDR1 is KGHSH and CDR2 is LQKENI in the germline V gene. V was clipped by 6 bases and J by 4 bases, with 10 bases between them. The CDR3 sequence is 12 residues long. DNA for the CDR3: TGTGCCAGCTCTCAGGCAGGGTACGAGCAGTACTTC. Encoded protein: CASSQAGYEQYF.

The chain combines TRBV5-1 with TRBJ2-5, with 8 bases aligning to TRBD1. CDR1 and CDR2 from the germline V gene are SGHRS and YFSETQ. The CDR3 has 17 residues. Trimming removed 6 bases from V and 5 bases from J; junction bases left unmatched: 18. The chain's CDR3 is CASTPNPLGQGGETQYF. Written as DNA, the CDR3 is TGCGCCAGCACCCCGAACCCACTAGGACAGGGCGGCGAGACCCAGTACTTC.

Written as DNA, the CDR3 is TGCGCCAGCAGTCCCGGAGGGGTTGGGGAGACCCAGTACTTC. The encoded protein is CASSPGGVGETQYF. The chain joins TRBV10-1 to TRBJ2-5; D is possibly TRBD2 (6 bases). The CDR3 consists of 14 residues. The germline gives CDR1 WNHNN, CDR2 SYGVQD (reference sequence). The V and J ends lost 5 bases and 5 bases respectively, with 15 bases between them.

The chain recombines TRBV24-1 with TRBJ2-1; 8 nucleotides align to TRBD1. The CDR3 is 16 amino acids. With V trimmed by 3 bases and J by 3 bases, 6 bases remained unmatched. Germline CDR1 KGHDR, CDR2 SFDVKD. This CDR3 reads CATSDKGQEVYNEQFF. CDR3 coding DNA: TGTGCCACCAGTGATAAGGGACAGGAGGTCTACAATGAGCAGTTCTTC.

CDR3 amino acids: CAHRTGSNTGELFF. The CDR3 region has the DNA TGTGCCCATCGGACAGGGTCGAACACCGGGGAGCTGTTTTTT. This chain uses TRBV6-5 with TRBJ2-2; 8 nucleotides match TRBD1. The CDR3 is made up of 14 amino acids. V lost 11 bases, J lost 0 bases, and 5 bases stayed unmatched. In germline, CDR1 is MNHEY, CDR2 SVGAGI.

The chain's CDR3 is CASSFLAPGRDEQYF. The CDR3 DNA reads TGCGCCAGCAGCTTCCTAGCGCCAGGACGGGACGAGCAGTACTTC. This chain uses TRBV5-1 with TRBJ2-7; possibly TRBD2 for D (6 bases). Between the trimmed V and J ends, which lost 2 bases and 5 bases, there was a span of 17 bases. The germline V gene has CDR1 SGHRS and CDR2 YFSETQ. The CDR3 sequence is 15 residues long.

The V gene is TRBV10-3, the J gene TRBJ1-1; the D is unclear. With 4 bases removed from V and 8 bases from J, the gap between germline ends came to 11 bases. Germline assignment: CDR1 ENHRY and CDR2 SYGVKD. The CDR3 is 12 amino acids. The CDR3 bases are TGTGCCATCAGTGCGGCAGGCCGGGAAGCTTTCTTT. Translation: CAISAAGREAFF.

This CDR3 reads CASSPGKLAMNTGELFF. The CDR3 DNA reads as TGTGCCAGCAGTCCCGGCAAACTAGCGATGAACACCGGGGAGCTGTTTTTT. The rearrangement uses TRBV6-4 and TRBJ2-2, with TRBD2 matching 7 bases. Germline trimming cut 5 bases from V and 1 base from J; bases unmatched to any gene: 10. The CDR3 contains 17 residues. CDR1 and CDR2 from the germline V gene are MRHNA and SNTAGT.

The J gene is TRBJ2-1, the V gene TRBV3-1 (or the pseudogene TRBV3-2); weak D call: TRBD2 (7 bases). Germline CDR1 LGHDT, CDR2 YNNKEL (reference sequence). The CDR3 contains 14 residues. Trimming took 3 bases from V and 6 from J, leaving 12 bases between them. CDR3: CASSQGGHRNEQFF. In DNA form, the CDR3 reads TGTGCCAGCAGCCAGGGGGGGCATCGCAATGAGCAGTTCTTC.

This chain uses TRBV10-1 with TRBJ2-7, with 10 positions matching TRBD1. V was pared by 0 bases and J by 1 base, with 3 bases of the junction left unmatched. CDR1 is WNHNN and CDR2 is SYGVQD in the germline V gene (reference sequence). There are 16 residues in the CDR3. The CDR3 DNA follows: TGCGCCAGCAGTGAGTCAAGGACAGGGGGATCCTACGAGCAGTACTTC. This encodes CASSESRTGGSYEQYF.

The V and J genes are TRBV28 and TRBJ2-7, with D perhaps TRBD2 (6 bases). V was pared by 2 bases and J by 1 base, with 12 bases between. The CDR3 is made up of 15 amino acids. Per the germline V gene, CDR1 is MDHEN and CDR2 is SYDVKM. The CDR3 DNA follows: TGTGCCAGCAGTTTAGGGCGGGGCCCTTCCTACGAGCAGTACTTC. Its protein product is CASSLGRGPSYEQYF.

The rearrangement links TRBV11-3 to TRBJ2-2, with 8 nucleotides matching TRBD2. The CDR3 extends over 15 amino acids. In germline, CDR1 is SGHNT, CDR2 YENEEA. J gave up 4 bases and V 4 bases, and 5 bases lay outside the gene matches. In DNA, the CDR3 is TGTGCCAGCAGCTCCGGGACTAGTGGCACCGGGGAGCTGTTTTTT. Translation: CASSSGTSGTGELFF.

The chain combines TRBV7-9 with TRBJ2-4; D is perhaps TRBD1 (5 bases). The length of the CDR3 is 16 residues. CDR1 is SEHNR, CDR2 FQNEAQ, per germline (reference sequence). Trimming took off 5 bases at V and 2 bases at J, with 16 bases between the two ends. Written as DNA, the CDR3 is TGTGCCAGCAGCCGGCCCCCAACAGGTCCCAAAAACATTCAGTACTTC. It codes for CASSRPPTGPKNIQYF.

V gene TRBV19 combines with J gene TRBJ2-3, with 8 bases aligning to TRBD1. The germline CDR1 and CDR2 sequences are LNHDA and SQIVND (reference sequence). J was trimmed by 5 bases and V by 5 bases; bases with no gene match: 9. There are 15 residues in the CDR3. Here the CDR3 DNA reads TGTGCCAGTAGTTTCGGACAGGGAGCTAGAGATACGCAGTATTTT. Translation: CASSFGQGARDTQYF.

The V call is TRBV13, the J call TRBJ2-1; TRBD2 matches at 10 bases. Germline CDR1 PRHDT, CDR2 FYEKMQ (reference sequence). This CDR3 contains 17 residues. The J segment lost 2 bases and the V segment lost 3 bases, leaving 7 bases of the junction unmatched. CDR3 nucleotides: TGTGCCAGCAGCTTGGGAGGTAGCGGGAGGCCCTACAATGAGCAGTTCTTC. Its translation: CASSLGGSGRPYNEQFF.

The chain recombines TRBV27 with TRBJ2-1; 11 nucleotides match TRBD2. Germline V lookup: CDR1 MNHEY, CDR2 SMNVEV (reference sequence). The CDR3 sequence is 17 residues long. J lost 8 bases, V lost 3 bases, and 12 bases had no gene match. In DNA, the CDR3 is TGTGCCAGCAGTTTTCGGGCGACTAGCGGGATATTAGATGAGCAGTTCTTC. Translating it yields CASSFRATSGILDEQFF.